One T cell receptor (beta chain) is described in this entry. Its antigen is not known. This entry belongs to a study of cytomegalovirus exposure and HLA in healthy donors. Study context: The study's early data release held roughly 91 million unique TCRs from HLA-typed donors. The study, taken as a whole, reports: Among TCR beta chains, those listed as cytomegalovirus-associated numbered under 200.

Each donor's status was that of a healthy bone marrow donor. With 60 Vbeta and 13 Jbeta primers, the PCR was carried out. The table came from immunoSEQ multiplex PCR; TCRdb's copy has only in-frame clones and leaves some out. Of fewer than 90,000 clones in the sample, 65% to 70% were seen once. The CDR3 is 11 amino acids. The V end lost 4 bases, the J end lost 4 bases, and 6 bases lay between the germline ends. Germline V lookup: CDR1 GTSNPN, CDR2 SVGIG (reference sequence). This TCR was sampled from a man aged 40-55 years in good health and CMV-seropositive. The sample was PBMCs. The chain couples TRBV30 to TRBJ2-3; D gene uncertain. Here the CDR3 DNA reads TGTGCCTGGACCGGTGCAGATACGCAGTATTTT. Amino acids: CAWTGADTQYF. Together with reference TRBV30 and TRBJ2-3, the CDR3 gives the full variable domain: SQTIHQWPATLVQPVGSPLSLECTVEGTSNPNLYWYRQAAGRGLQLLFYSVGIGQISSEVPQNLSASRPQDRQFILSSKKLLLSDSGFYLCAWTGADTQYFGPGTRLTVL.